This T cell receptor (beta chain) was identified in a study of T cell responses to AZD1222 COVID-19 vaccine. Broader study findings: Baseline antibody screening turned up just six seropositive AZD1222 recipients. Among the donors, most were white British and more were female, and clonal diversity was possibly underestimated.

The repertoire was sequenced with immunoSEQ multiplex PCR; TCRdb's copy has only in-frame clones and lacks some. Of about 130,000 clones in the sample, 85% to 95% were seen once. A word on this clone: The target antigen is unknown.

The CDR3 consists of 16 residues. Trimming at V came to 5 bases and at J to 7 bases, leaving 10 bases not matched to a gene. Germline loops: CDR1 SEHNR, CDR2 FQNEAQ (reference sequence). The input for sequencing was peripheral blood, taken on day 0 of AZD1222 vaccination. V usage is TRBV7-9 and J usage is TRBJ2-1; 11 bases are shared with TRBD2. The receptor was derived from an adult in good health. The CDR3 loop reads CASSRNSGRARNEQFF. CDR3 sequence (DNA): TGTGCCAGCAGCCGCAATAGCGGGAGGGCCAGGAATGAGCAGTTCTTC.